Below, one TCR beta chain is given with its context. As yet, its antigen is unknown. The table came from immunoSEQ multiplex PCR; TCRdb's copy has only in-frame clones and leaves some out. This table holds about 92,000 clones, 80% to 85% found once. CDR1 and CDR2 from the germline V gene are SNHLY and FYNNEI. The V and J ends lost 6 bases and 3 bases, in that order; junction bases with no gene match: 10. The CDR3 loop spans 16 amino acids. The data originate from a study of graft-versus-host responses after intestinal transplantation. This sequence originates from a human donor who received an intestinal transplant. The V and J genes are TRBV2 and TRBJ2-7; 11 positions agree with TRBD1. The sequences come from unstimulated CD8+ T cells sorted from spleen or lymph node cells, collected before intestinal transplant. The CDR3 sequence is CASSQEGTGGDYEQYF. CDR3 nucleotides: TGTGCCAGCAGCCAAGAAGGGACAGGGGGAGACTACGAGCAGTACTTC. The full variable domain, completed using reference TRBV2 and TRBJ2-7, is EPEVTQTPSHQVTQMGQEVILRCVPISNHLYFYWYRQILGQKVEFLVSFYNNEISEKSEIFDDQFSVERPDGSNFTLKIRSTKLEDSAMYFCASSQEGTGGDYEQYFGPGTRLTVT.